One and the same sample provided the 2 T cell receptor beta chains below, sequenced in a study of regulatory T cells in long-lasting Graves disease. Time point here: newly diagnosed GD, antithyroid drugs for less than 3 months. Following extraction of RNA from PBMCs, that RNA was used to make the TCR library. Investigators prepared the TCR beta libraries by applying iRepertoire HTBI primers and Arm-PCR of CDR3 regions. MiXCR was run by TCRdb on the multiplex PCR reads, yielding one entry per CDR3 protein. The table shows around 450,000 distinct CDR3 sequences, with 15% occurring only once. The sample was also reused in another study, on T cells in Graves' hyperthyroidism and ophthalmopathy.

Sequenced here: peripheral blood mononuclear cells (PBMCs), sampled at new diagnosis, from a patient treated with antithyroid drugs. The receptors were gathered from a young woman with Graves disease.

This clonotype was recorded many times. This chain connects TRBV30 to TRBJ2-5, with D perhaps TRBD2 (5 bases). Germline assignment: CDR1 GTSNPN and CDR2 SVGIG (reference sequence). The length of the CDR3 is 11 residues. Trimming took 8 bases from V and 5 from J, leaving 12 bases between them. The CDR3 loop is CARTSGETQYF. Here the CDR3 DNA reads TGTGCCCGGACGTCGGGGGAGACCCAGTACTTC.

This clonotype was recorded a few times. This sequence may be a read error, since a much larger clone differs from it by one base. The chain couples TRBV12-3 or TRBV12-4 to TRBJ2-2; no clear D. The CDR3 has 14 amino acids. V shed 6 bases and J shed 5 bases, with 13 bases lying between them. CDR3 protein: CASSPDGGTGELFF. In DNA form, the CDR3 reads TGTGCCAGCAGCCCCGACGGTGGTACCGGGGAGCTGTTTTTT.